The 14 T cell receptor beta chains presented below share a single source sample, sequenced in a study of blood T cells in healthy people across ages (dated by TCRdb to between 2014 and 2017). Library preparation employed 5' RACE. A second PCR of roughly 7 to 12 cycles was run with a J-beta primer mix and a sample-barcoded 5' primer. TCRdb itself trimmed the public reads at Q25 with fastp, ran MiXCR and retained productive beta chains. Each record represents a unique CDR3 protein, reported with the most common genes and DNA among its rows. The sample table contains 1.8 million or so distinct CDR3 sequences; only one count was recorded for roughly two fifths of them. Of the sample, 23% is held by the ten largest clones. The sample comprised blood. These receptors were obtained from a human donor in good health.

This clonotype occurred many times. This chain uses TRBV5-1 with TRBJ2-3, with D tentatively TRBD2 (6 bases). V lost 2 bases and J lost 2, with 15 bases in between. Looked up from germline, CDR1 is SGHRS and CDR2 is YFSETQ. The CDR3 contains 16 residues. The CDR3 spells CASSFVGAGTTDTQYF. Here the CDR3 DNA reads TGCGCCAGCAGCTTCGTAGGGGCGGGGACCACAGATACGCAGTATTTT.

J is TRBJ1-1 and V is TRBV9; D is unresolved. From germline, CDR1 is SGDLS and CDR2 YYNGEE. Trimming took 0 bases from V and 0 from J, leaving 9 bases between them. This CDR3 has 15 residues. In DNA, the CDR3 is TGTGCCAGCAGCGTAGGATCGGATATGAACACTGAAGCTTTCTTT. Translating gives CASSVGSDMNTEAFF.

Only a few counts were recorded for this clonotype. The chain links TRBV20-1 to TRBJ2-7; TRBD2 matches at 9 bases. The germline gives CDR1 DFQATT, CDR2 SNEGSKA (reference sequence). Trimming cost V 0 bases and J 3 bases; bases outside gene matches: 6. The CDR3 sequence is 15 residues long. The DNA of the CDR3 is TGCAGTGCTAGAGATGGGCTAGCGGGGAACTACGAGCAGTACTTC. It encodes CSARDGLAGNYEQYF.

DNA for the CDR3: TGTGCCAGCAGTCCTGGACTGAGAAGGAGCACAGATGTGCAGTATTTT. Translation: CASSPGLRRSTDVQYF. This chain connects TRBV12-3 or TRBV12-4 to TRBJ2-3, with a possible D match to TRBD2 (5 bases). The CDR3 loop spans 16 amino acids. Trimming removed 5 bases from V and 11 bases from J, with 26 bases in between.

This clonotype was seen a handful of times. The rearrangement joins TRBV4-3 to TRBJ2-1; 7 positions match TRBD1. In germline, CDR1 is LGHNA, CDR2 YSLEER. V lost 4 bases, J lost 5 bases, and 5 bases stayed unmatched. The CDR3 is made up of 14 amino acids. Written as DNA, the CDR3 is TGCGCCAGCAGCCGCTTGACAGGGCACAATGAGCAGTTCTTC. Amino acid sequence: CASSRLTGHNEQFF.

The rearrangement joins TRBV20-1 to TRBJ1-1; a possible D gene is TRBD1 (5 bases). This CDR3 region has 15 residues. Trimming removed 3 bases from V and 0 bases from J, with 14 bases in between. Germline lookup yields CDR1 DFQATT and CDR2 SNEGSKA (reference sequence). The CDR3 loop is CSARFREIVNTEAFF. The CDR3 coding sequence is TGCAGTGCTAGGTTCAGGGAGATAGTGAACACTGAAGCTTTCTTT.

There are a few counts of this clonotype. The J gene is TRBJ2-1, the V gene TRBV20-1; D perhaps matches TRBD2 (7 bases). The germline V and J ends were trimmed by 5 bases and 3 bases, with 20 bases remaining between them. The CDR3 extends over 16 amino acids. The germline gives CDR1 DFQATT, CDR2 SNEGSKA (reference sequence). CDR3 coding DNA: TGCAGTGCTCCGGAGTGGGGGGGCCTCGACTACAATGAGCAGTTCTTC. Its translation is CSAPEWGGLDYNEQFF.

In its sample, this clonotype was seen many times. The CDR3 region is CASSLGRMYSNQPQHF. CDR3 DNA: TGCGCCAGCAGCCTTGGACGGATGTATAGCAATCAGCCCCAGCATTTT. The chain couples TRBV4-3 to TRBJ1-5, with unresolved D. This CDR3 is 16 amino acids long. The germline gives CDR1 LGHNA, CDR2 YSLEER. Trimming shortened V by 4 bases and J by 0 bases, and 13 bases separated the two germline ends.

This clonotype was counted only a few times. This chain links TRBV11-2 with TRBJ2-1; D unresolved. Germline loops: CDR1 SGHAT, CDR2 FQNNGV. This CDR3 contains 12 residues. Trimming stripped 5 bases from V and 9 bases from J, with 11 bases between. The CDR3 sequence is CASSISGGEQFF. The CDR3 DNA is TGTGCCAGCAGCATCAGTGGCGGTGAGCAGTTCTTC.

The chain joins TRBV29-1 to TRBJ1-2; possibly TRBD1 for D (5 bases). CDR3 length: 11 amino acids. Trimming stripped 7 bases from V and 6 bases from J, with 12 bases between. Looked up from germline, CDR1 is SQVTM and CDR2 is ANQGSEA. DNA for the CDR3: TGCAGCGCCACCGGGGGGGATGGCTACACCTTC. Residues: CSATGGDGYTF.

The V and J genes are TRBV20-1 and TRBJ2-1, with TRBD2 identical over 8 bases. Germline V gene lookup returns CDR1 DFQATT and CDR2 SNEGSKA (reference sequence). The V and J ends lost 6 bases and 6 bases, in that order; junction bases with no gene match: 10. This CDR3 has 14 amino acids. The CDR3 sequence is CSAAGGGYFNEQFF. The CDR3 region has the DNA TGCAGTGCCGCGGGCGGGGGGTATTTCAATGAGCAGTTCTTC.

V is TRBV12-3 or TRBV12-4 and J is TRBJ2-1; 11 bases align to TRBD2. V shed 2 bases, J shed 4 bases, and the junction held 7 bases outside the gene matches. The CDR3 is 17 residues long. The CDR3 sequence: CASSLMASGGSYNEQFF. The CDR3 DNA is TGTGCCAGCAGTTTAATGGCTAGCGGGGGGTCTTACAATGAGCAGTTCTTC.

The CDR3 spells CASSQDAGARQGAAFF. The CDR3 bases are TGCGCCAGCAGCCAAGATGCCGGGGCGCGACAGGGGGCTGCTTTCTTT. The chain joins TRBV4-1 to TRBJ1-1; the match to TRBD1 covers 10 bases. CDR3 size: 16 residues. J was trimmed by 11 bases and V by 0 bases; bases with no gene match: 12. CDR1 is MGHRA and CDR2 is YSYEKL in the germline V gene.

The V call is TRBV4-1, the J call TRBJ2-5; unclear D gene. Between the trimmed V and J ends, which lost 0 bases and 4 bases, there was a span of 9 bases. The CDR3 spans 14 residues. Germline V lookup: CDR1 MGHRA, CDR2 YSYEKL. CDR3 bases: TGCGCCAGCAGCCAAGACTTTTTGGTAGAGACCCAGTACTTC. As protein: CASSQDFLVETQYF.